This T cell receptor beta chain came from a study of T cell changes during pregnancy in multiple sclerosis. The V and J ends lost 1 base and 7 bases respectively, with 16 bases between them. Germline lookup yields CDR1 MRHNA and CDR2 SNTAGT. There are 15 residues in the CDR3. This table comes from immunoSEQ multiplex PCR, and its TCRdb copy is limited to in-frame clones, with some not included. The data contain tens of thousands of clones, around 92% of them singletons. The sequences come from peripheral blood, collected in the second trimester of pregnancy. The clonotype was recovered from a female donor in good health, enrolled as a control in a pregnancy study. The chain joins TRBV6-4 to TRBJ1-2; possible D gene TRBD1, 5 bases. The CDR3, as DNA: TGTGCCAGCAGTGACTATCCCCAGGGAAGGTTTGGCTACACCTTC. Amino acid sequence: CASSDYPQGRFGYTF.